This is a list of T cell receptor beta chains from one sample in a study of regulatory T cells in long-lasting Graves disease. TCRdb analysed the multiplex PCR reads with MiXCR anew, one entry per CDR3 protein. Here the sample spans about 470,000 distinct CDR3 sequences, around 14% being singletons. These same records also appear under a second study, on T cells in Graves' hyperthyroidism and ophthalmopathy.

This sample comprised peripheral blood mononuclear cells (PBMCs), obtained at new diagnosis, from a patient treated with antithyroid drugs. Source of these receptors: a woman in her thirties with Graves disease. The CDR3 runs from the conserved cysteine through the conserved F or W. A D gene is named only where the DNA matches it firmly. Expanded clones are given a class, and other clones once, few, many or no size at all.

D: -
J: TRBJ2-3
V: TRBV12-3/TRBV12-4
size: -
DNA: TGTGCCAGCAGTTTAGCCCCTAGTATACCAGATACGCAGTATTTT
CDR3: CASSLAPSIPDTQYF

D: -
J: TRBJ2-4
V: TRBV30
size: many
DNA: TGTGCCTGGAGGCCCTGGCAGGATTTGGCCAAAAACATTCAGTACTTC
CDR3: CAWRPWQDLAKNIQYF

D: TRBD2
J: TRBJ2-7
V: TRBV12-3/TRBV12-4
size: many
DNA: TGTGCCAGCAGCATTAGCGGGGGGGTTTACGAGCAGTACTTC
CDR3: CASSISGGVYEQYF

D: TRBD2
J: TRBJ2-7
V: TRBV20-1
size: few
DNA: TGCAGTGCTACTCGAGCGGGAGGGGTCTACGAGCAGTACTTC
CDR3: CSATRAGGVYEQYF

D: TRBD1
J: TRBJ2-1
V: TRBV18
size: -
DNA: TGTGCCAGCTCAACAGGGGGATCCCACAATGAGCAGTTCTTC
CDR3: CASSTGGSHNEQFF

D: -
J: TRBJ1-5
V: TRBV4-1
size: few
DNA: TGCGCCAGCAGCCCCTCGGCGGGAAATAATCAGCCCCAGCATTTT
CDR3: CASSPSAGNNQPQHF

D: -
J: TRBJ2-3
V: TRBV13
size: many
DNA: TGTGCCAGCAGCCGCGGGGTTGTCACAGATACGCAGTATTTT
CDR3: CASSRGVVTDTQYF

D: TRBD1
J: TRBJ2-1
V: TRBV15
size: many
DNA: TGTGCCACCAGCACCTCCTTCGGGACAGGGGACTATGAGCAGTTCTTC
CDR3: CATSTSFGTGDYEQFF

D: TRBD1
J: TRBJ2-1
V: TRBV5-1
size: many
DNA: TGCGCCAGCAGTGGCGGGACAGGGTCATACAATGAGCAGTTCTTC
CDR3: CASSGGTGSYNEQFF

D: TRBD2
J: TRBJ2-3
V: TRBV5-1
size: many
DNA: TGCGCCAGCAGGGGTTCTTCGGGAGGAGATACGCAGTATTTT
CDR3: CASRGSSGGDTQYF